This TCR beta chain was sequenced for a study of T-cell memory formation after mild COVID-19. General observations from the study: Of the contracting clones, CD4+ ones lay mainly in CM and EM, and CD8+ ones in EMRA.

TCRdb re-derived calls from the 5' RACE reads in MiXCR, one entry per CDR3 protein. This sample has 140,000 to 150,000 distinct CDR3 sequences; almost 25% occur once, and the top ten carry around 22%. This clonotype was counted between two and nine times. Its antigen remains unidentified. Deletions cut 1 base from V and 3 bases from J, with 22 bases between. This CDR3 contains 18 residues. Germline CDR1 MGHRA, CDR2 YSYEKL. The sequence came from an adult woman who had mild COVID-19 (a few samples of this study predate the infection). Cell type and time point are not known. The chain couples TRBV4-1 to TRBJ2-7; D is possibly TRBD1 or TRBD2 (6 bases each). Sequenced: PBMCs or a T cell subset sorted from them (not recorded which). The CDR3: CASSQGPARTAGGYEQYF. DNA of the CDR3: TGCGCCAGCAGCCAAGGGCCCGCCCGGACAGCCGGGGGCTACGAGCAGTACTTC.